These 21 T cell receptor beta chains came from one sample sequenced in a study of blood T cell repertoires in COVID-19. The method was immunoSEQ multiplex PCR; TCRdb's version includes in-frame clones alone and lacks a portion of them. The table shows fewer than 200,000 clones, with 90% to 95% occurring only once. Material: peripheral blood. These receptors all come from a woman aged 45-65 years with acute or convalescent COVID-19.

CDR3 sequence: CASSPETGGLNTEAFF. As DNA, the CDR3 is TGTGCCAGCAGTCCAGAGACAGGGGGATTGAACACTGAAGCTTTCTTT. The chain combines TRBV25-1 with TRBJ1-1; TRBD1 aligns across 9 bases. V gave up 5 bases and J gave up 0 bases; unmatched junction bases: 7. The CDR3 runs to 16 residues. Germline loops: CDR1 MGHDK, CDR2 SYGVNS.

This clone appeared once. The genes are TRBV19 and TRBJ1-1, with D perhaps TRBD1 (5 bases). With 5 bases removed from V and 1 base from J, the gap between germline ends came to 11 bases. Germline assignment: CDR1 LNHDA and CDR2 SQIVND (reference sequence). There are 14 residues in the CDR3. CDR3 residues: CASSPPGKNTEAFF. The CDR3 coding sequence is TGTGCCAGTAGTCCCCCAGGGAAGAACACTGAAGCTTTCTTT.

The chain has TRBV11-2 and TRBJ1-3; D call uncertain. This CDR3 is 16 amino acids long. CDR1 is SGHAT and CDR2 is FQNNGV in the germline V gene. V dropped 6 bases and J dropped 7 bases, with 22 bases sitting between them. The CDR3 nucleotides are TGTGCCAGCAGTCCAACCCCTGCAGCGAGGAGGAACACCATATATTTT. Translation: CASSPTPAARRNTIYF.

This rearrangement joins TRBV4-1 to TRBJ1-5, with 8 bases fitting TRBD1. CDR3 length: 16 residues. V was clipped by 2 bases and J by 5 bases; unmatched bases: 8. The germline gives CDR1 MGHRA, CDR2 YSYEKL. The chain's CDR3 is CASSQPGTGIYQPQHF. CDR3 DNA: TGCGCCAGCAGCCAACCCGGGACAGGAATTTATCAGCCCCAGCATTTT.

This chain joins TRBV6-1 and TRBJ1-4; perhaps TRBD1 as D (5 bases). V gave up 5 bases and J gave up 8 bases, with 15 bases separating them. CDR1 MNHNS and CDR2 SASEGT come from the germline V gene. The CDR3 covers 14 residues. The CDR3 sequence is CASSSRDFEEKLFF. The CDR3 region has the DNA TGTGCCAGCAGTAGCAGGGATTTCGAAGAAAAACTGTTTTTT.

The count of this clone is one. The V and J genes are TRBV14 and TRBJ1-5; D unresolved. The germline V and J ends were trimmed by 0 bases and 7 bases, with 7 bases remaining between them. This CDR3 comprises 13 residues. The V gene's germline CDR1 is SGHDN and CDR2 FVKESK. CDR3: CASSQDLSQPQHF. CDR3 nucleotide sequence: TGTGCCAGCAGCCAAGATCTGAGCCAGCCCCAGCATTTT.

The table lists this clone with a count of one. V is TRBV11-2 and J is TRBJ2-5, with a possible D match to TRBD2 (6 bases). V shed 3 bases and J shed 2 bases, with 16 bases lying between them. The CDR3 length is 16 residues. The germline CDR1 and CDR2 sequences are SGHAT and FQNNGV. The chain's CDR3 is CASSFSEGWGQETQYF. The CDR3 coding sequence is TGTGCCAGCAGCTTTTCGGAGGGATGGGGACAAGAGACCCAGTACTTC.

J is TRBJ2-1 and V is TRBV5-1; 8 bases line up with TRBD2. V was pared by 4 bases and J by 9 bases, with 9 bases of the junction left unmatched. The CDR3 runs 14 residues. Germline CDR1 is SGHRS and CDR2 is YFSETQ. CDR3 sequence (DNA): TGCGCCAGCAGCCCCGAGGGCGGGGGGTCTGAGCAGTTCTTC. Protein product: CASSPEGGGSEQFF.

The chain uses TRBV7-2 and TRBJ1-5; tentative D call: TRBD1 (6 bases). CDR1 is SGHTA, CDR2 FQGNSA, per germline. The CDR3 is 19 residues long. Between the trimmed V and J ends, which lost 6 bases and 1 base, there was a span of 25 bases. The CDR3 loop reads CASSPIVPGGRGSNQPQHF. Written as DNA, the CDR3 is TGTGCCAGCAGTCCCATAGTGCCGGGAGGCAGGGGAAGCAATCAGCCCCAGCATTTT.

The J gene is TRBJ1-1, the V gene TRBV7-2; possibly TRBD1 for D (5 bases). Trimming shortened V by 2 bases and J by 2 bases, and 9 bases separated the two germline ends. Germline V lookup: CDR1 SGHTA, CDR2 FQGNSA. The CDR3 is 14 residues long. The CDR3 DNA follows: TGTGCCAGCAGCTTATCTGGGGCCAACACTGAAGCTTTCTTT. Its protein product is CASSLSGANTEAFF.

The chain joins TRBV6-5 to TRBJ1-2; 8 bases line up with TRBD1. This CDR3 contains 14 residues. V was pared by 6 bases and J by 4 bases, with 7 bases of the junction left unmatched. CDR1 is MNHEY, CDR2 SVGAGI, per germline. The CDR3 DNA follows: TGTGCCAGCAGACCGGACAGGGAATTCTATGGCTACACCTTC. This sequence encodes CASRPDREFYGYTF.

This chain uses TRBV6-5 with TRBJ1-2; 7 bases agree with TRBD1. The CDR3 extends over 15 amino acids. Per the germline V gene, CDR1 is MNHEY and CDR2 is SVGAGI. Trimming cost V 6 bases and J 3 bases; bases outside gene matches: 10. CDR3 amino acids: CASSQVTGVHYGYTF. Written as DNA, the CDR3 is TGTGCCAGCAGCCAAGTTACAGGGGTTCACTATGGCTACACCTTC.

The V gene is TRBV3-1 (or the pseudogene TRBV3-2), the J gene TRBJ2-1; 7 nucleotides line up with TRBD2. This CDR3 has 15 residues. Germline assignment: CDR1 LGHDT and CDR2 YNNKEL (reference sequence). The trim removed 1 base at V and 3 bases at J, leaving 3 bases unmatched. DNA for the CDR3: TGTGCCAGCAGCCAAGGTGGGGGGGTCTACAATGAGCAGTTCTTC. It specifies CASSQGGGVYNEQFF.

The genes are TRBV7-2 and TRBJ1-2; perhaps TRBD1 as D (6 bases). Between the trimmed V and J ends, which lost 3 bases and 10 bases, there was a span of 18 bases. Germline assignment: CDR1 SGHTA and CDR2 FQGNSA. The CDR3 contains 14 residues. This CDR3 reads CASSFDRTAHDYTF. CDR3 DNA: TGTGCCAGCAGCTTCGACAGGACCGCCCATGACTACACCTTC.

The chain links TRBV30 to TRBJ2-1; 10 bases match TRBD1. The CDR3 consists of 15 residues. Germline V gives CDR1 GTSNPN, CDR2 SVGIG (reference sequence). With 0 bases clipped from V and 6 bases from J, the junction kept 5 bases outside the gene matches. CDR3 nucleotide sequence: TGTGCCTGGAGTGTGACAGGGGGCTCGAGCAATGAGCAGTTCTTC. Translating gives CAWSVTGGSSNEQFF.

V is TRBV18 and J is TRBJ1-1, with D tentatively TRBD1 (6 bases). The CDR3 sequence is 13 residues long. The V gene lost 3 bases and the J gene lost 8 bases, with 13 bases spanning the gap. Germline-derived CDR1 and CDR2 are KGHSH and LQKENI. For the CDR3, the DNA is TGTGCCAGCTCACCTGGGACATCCGACGAAGCTTTCTTT. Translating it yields CASSPGTSDEAFF.

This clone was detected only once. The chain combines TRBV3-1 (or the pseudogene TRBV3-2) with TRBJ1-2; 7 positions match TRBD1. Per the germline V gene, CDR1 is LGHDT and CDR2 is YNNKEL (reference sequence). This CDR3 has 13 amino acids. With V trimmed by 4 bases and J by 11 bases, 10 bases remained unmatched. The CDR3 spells CASSPEGGTGYTF. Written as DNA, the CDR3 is TGTGCCAGCAGCCCAGAAGGGGGCACGGGGTACACCTTC.

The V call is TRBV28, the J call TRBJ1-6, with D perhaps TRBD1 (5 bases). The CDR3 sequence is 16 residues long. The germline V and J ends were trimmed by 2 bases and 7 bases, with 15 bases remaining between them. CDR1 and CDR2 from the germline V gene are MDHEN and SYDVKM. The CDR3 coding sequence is TGTGCCAGCAGTTTACGCCCCGGGCAGGGAAATTCACCCCTCCACTTT. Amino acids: CASSLRPGQGNSPLHF.

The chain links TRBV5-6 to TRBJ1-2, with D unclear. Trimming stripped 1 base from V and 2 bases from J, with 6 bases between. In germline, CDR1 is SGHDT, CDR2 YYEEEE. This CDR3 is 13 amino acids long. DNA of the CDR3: TGTGCCAGCAGCTTGACAGAAAACTATGGCTACACCTTC. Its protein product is CASSLTENYGYTF.

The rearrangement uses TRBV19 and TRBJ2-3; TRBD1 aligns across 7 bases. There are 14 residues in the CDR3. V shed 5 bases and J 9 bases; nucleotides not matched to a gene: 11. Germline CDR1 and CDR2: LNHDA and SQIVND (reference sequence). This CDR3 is CASSEGQLIGTQYF. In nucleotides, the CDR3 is TGTGCCAGTAGTGAGGGACAGCTGATTGGCACGCAGTATTTT.

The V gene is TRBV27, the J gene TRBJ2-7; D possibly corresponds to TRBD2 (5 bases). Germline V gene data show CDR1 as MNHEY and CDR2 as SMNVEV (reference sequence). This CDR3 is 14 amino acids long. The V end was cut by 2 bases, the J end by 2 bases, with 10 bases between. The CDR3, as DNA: TGTGCCAGCAGTTTACTAGCTACGACCTACGAGCAGTACTTC. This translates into CASSLLATTYEQYF.